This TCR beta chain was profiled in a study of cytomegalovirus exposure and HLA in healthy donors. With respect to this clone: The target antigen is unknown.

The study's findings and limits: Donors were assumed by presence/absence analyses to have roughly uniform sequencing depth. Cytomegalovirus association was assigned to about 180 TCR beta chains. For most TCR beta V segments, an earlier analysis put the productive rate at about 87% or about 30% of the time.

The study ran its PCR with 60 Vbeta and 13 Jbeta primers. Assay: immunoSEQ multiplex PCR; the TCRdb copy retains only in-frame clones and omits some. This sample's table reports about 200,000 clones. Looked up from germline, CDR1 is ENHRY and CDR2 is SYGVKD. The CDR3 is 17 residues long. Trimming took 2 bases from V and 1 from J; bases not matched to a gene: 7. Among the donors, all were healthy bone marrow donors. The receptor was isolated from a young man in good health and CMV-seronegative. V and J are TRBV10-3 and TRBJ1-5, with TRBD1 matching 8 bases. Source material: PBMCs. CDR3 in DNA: TGTGCCATCAGTGAGACGGCAGGGGGCGGGAGCAATCAGCCCCAGCATTTT. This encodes CAISETAGGGSNQPQHF.